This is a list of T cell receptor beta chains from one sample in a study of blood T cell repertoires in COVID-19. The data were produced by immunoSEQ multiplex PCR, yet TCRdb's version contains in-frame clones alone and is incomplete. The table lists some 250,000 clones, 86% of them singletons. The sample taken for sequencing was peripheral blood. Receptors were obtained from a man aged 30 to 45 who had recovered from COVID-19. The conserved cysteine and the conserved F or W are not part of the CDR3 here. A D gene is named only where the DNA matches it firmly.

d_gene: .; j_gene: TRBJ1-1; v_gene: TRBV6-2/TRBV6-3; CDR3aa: ASSYSGGQSSPTF
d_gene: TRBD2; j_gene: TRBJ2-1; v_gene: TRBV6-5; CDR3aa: ASRSGGTYNEQF
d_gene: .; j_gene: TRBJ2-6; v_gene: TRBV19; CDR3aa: ASSPPPPLSSGANVLT
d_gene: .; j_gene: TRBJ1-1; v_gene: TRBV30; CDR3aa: AWSLNTPYTEAF
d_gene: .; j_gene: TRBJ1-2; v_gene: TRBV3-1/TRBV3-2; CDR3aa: ASSLTDYGYT
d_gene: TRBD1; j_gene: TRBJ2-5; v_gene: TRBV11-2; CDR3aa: ASSYVLGQGGGETQY
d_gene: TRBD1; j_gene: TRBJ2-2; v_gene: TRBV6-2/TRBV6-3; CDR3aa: ASSWDSRTGELF
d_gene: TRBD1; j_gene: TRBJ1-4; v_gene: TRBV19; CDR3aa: ASSIRTGGNEKLF
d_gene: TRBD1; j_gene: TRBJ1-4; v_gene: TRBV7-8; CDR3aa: ASTLSSGTGGGWKLF
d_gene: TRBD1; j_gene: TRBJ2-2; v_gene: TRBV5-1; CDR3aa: ASSRGQGNTGELF
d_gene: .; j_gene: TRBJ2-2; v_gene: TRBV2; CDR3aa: ASATEDTGELF
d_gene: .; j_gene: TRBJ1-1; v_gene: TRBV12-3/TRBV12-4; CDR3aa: ASSFGRTEAF
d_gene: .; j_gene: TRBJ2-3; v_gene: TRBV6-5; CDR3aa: ASSYSLRGRTDTQY
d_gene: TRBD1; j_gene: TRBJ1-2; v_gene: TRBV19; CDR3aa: ASSISGGRGYGYT
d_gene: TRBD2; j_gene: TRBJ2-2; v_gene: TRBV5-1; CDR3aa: ASSPGTSGGPGELF
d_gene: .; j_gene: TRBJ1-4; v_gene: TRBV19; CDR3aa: ASSLEQRATNEKLF
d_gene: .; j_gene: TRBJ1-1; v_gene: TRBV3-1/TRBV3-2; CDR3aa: ASSQAINGGEAF
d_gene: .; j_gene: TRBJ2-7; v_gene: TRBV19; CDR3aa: ASSMGGEAYEQY
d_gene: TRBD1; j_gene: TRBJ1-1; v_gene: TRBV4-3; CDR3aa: ASSQDRGTFTEAF
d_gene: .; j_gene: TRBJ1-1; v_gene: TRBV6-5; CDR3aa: ATQARGGMNTEAF
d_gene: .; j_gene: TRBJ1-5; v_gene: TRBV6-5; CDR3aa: ASSPPGQQPQH
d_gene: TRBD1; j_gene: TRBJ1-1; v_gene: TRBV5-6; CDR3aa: ASSIQPGDRGLAAF
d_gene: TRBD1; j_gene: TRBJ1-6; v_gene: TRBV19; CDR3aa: ASSPGGGSPLH
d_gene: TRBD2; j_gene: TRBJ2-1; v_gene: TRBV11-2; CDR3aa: ASSLGRAGEPVLNEQF
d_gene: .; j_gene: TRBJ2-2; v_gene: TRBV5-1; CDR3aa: ASSLRGGDTGELF
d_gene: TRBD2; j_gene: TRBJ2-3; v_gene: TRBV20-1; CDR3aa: SASGTSFWTDTQY
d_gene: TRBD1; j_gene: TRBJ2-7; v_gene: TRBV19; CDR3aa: ASNRGQASYEQY
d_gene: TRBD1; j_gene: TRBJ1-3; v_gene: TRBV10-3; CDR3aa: AISGRDSSGNTIY
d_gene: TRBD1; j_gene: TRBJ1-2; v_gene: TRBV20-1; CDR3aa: SASAGGHGYT
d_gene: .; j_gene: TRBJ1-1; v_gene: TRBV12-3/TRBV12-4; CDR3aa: ASSRSGNTEAF
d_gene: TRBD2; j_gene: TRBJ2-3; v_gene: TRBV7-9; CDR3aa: ASSTLGGGGTDTQY
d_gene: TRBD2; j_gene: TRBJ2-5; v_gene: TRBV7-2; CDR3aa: ASSVDGGARVAQY
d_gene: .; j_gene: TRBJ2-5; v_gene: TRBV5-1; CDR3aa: ASSFQGREAQY
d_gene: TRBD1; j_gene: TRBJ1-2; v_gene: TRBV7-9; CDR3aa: ASRSPTRGRNVYT
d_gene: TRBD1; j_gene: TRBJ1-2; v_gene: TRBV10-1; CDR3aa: ASSESDRDYGYT
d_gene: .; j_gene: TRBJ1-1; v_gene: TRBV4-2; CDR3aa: ASSQETDPNTEAF
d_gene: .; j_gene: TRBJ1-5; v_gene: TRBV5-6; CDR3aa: ASSLERGQPQH
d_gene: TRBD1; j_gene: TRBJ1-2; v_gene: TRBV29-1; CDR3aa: SAAGQGMAYGYT
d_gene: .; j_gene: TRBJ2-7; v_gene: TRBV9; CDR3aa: ASSVAPETYEQY
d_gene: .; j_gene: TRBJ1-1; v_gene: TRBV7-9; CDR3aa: ASSLEGGKAEAF
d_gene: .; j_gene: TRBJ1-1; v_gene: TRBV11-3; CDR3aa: ASSHPRGLMNTEAF
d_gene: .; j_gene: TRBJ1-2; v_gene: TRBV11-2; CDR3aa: ASSLPSSSFYGYT
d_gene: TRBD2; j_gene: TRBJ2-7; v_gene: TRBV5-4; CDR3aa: ASSLGTSTYEQY
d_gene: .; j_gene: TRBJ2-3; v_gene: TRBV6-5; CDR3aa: ASNGITSTDTQY
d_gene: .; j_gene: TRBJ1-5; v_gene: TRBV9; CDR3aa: ASSVGATGRQPQH
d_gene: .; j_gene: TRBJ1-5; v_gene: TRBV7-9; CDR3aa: ASSSGGGSGYHQPQH